The subject of this entry is one T cell receptor beta chain. The V and J ends lost 1 base and 4 bases, in that order; junction bases with no gene match: 6. The CDR3 has 15 residues. CDR1 MGHRA and CDR2 YSYEKL come from the germline V gene. These data originate in a study of sequential checkpoint blockade in melanoma. Overall study: Randomization was 1:1 between first-line nivolumab→ipilimumab and ipilimumab→nivolumab. Both treatment sequences were followed by maintenance nivolumab.

Assay used: immunoSEQ multiplex PCR; TCRdb lists only in-frame clones, some missing. The table has tens of thousands of clones, 75% to 90% seen once. Treatment indicated: randomized to nivolumab then ipilimumab (arm A) or the reverse (arm B). None of the patients previously received DNA-damaging chemotherapy. Sorted cells were live CD3+CD8+, lacking CD19 and CD56, from PBMCs. This receptor was taken from a human donor with melanoma. This rearrangement joins TRBV4-1 to TRBJ1-2; 7 bases line up with TRBD1. Sequenced material: CD8+ T cells sorted from blood (inferred from file names), taken from a patient given nivolumab and ipilimumab in sequence. CDR3 coding DNA: TGCGCCAGCAGCCAAGTACCGGGACAGTCCTATGGCTACACCTTC. This gives the protein CASSQVPGQSYGYTF.